The rows below give T cell receptor beta chains drawn from one sample of a study of early T cells in non-severe SARS-CoV-2 infection. TCRdb used MiXCR to reprocess the 5' RACE reads, holding one entry per CDR3 protein. The table includes about 26,000 distinct CDR3 sequences, about 4% detected once. The sample consisted of whole blood. The receptors were sampled from an adult who was a healthcare worker with PCR-confirmed SARS-CoV-2 infection or an uninfected control (not recorded which). The CDR3 runs from the conserved cysteine through the conserved F or W. A D gene is named only where the DNA matches it firmly. Expanded clones are given a class, and other clones once, few, many or no size at all.

TRBD1	TRBJ1-5	TRBV2	many	TGTGCCAGTCTTCAGGGGGTCGGTAGCAATCAGCCCCAGCATTTT	CASLQGVGSNQPQHF
TRBD2	TRBJ2-7	TRBV11-2	many	TGTGCCAGCGGACCTACTAGCGGGAGAATCTACGAGCAGTACTTC	CASGPTSGRIYEQYF
TRBD1	TRBJ2-3	TRBV12-3/TRBV12-4	many	TGTGCCAGCAGATCAGGACAGGGTCGAGATACGCAGTATTTT	CASRSGQGRDTQYF
.	TRBJ2-4	TRBV27	many	TGTGCCAGCAGTCCAGAAGGGTGGGGGACCCCCAAAAACATTCAGTACTTC	CASSPEGWGTPKNIQYF
.	TRBJ2-6	TRBV9	many	TGTGCCAGCAGCGTCGGGAGAGGGTTGACCTCTGGGGCCAACGTCCTGACTTTC	CASSVGRGLTSGANVLTF
.	TRBJ2-2	TRBV12-3/TRBV12-4	medium-sized	TGTGCCAGCAACGAACCGAGGGGACGGGAGCTGTTTTTT	CASNEPRGRELFF
.	TRBJ2-3	TRBV11-2	few	TGTGCCAGCAGCTTATACCGGGGACAAAGCACAGATACGCAGTATTTT	CASSLYRGQSTDTQYF
TRBD2	TRBJ2-1	TRBV7-3	medium-sized	TGTGCCAGCAGCCCCGATAGCGGGAGAGGGGACAATGAGCAGTTCTTC	CASSPDSGRGDNEQFF
.	TRBJ2-1	TRBV6-2/TRBV6-3	many	TGTGCCAGCAGTTACCTCGACAATGAGCAGTTCTTC	CASSYLDNEQFF
.	TRBJ1-1	TRBV5-4	.	TGTGCCAGCAGCCCCTATCGGGGAGCTGAAGCTTTCTTT	CASSPYRGAEAFF
.	TRBJ1-4	TRBV4-3	medium-sized	TGCGCCAGCAGCCAAGATCTTCAGGGAAAACTGTTTTTT	CASSQDLQGKLFF
.	TRBJ2-2	TRBV7-6	many	TGTGCCAGCAGCTACCGTCAGGGCACCGGGGAGCTGTTTTTT	CASSYRQGTGELFF
TRBD2	TRBJ2-7	TRBV18	many	TGTGCCAGCTCGTCTCTAGCGGGTTCCTACGAGCAGTACTTC	CASSSLAGSYEQYF
.	TRBJ2-2	TRBV19	many	TGTGCCAGTAGTTCCGGGACCGGCACCGGGGAGCTGTTTTTT	CASSSGTGTGELFF
.	TRBJ2-6	TRBV2	many	TGTGCCAGCAGGTCAGGGGTCGGGGCCAACGTCCTGACTTTC	CASRSGVGANVLTF
TRBD1	TRBJ2-3	TRBV7-6	.	TGTGCCAGCAGCCACACATCGACAGGGATCACAGATACGCAGTATTTT	CASSHTSTGITDTQYF
TRBD1	TRBJ1-5	TRBV6-5	many	TGTGCCAGCAGTAAGGGACAGGGAGGGAGCAATCAGCCCCAGCATTTT	CASSKGQGGSNQPQHF
.	TRBJ2-3	TRBV29-1	many	TGCAGCGTCCTTGGCACCCGCGTGGGTACAGATACGCAGTATTTT	CSVLGTRVGTDTQYF
.	TRBJ2-3	TRBV6-6	many	TGTGCCAGCAGTTACTCCGGCGCCCTCACAGATACGCAGTATTTT	CASSYSGALTDTQYF
TRBD2	TRBJ2-7	TRBV6-5	many	TGTGCCAGCAGGGATACGACTAGCGGGGGGTACGAGCAGTACTTC	CASRDTTSGGYEQYF
.	TRBJ1-2	TRBV20-1	many	TGCAGTGCTAGAGGGACCTTAGCTAACTATGGCTACACCTTC	CSARGTLANYGYTF
TRBD2	TRBJ2-2	TRBV11-1	.	TGTGCCAGCAGACGGACTAGCGGGAGGGCGAACACCGGGGAGCTGTTTTTT	CASRRTSGRANTGELFF
.	TRBJ1-4	TRBV6-6	medium-sized	TGTGCCAGCAGGAGGGGCCGGGATGAAAAACTGTTTTTT	CASRRGRDEKLFF
.	TRBJ2-3	TRBV3-1	many	TGTGCCAGCAGCCAAGCTACGGACTCCCGCCCAGATACGCAGTATTTT	CASSQATDSRPDTQYF
.	TRBJ2-3	TRBV5-1	.	TGCGCCAGCAGCTTGGAAGCTGCCGTCAGCACAGATACGCAGTATTTT	CASSLEAAVSTDTQYF